The 14 T cell receptor beta chains in this list originate from one sample, sequenced in a study of T cells in Graves' hyperthyroidism and ophthalmopathy. It was RNA transcripts that yielded the amplified TCR beta CDR3 regions. Primed by the HTBI set, a first-round RT-PCR was run on the TCR CDR3. TCRdb re-called the multiplex PCR reads with MiXCR, one entry per CDR3 protein. Seen here are a few hundred thousand distinct CDR3 sequences, approximately 14% observed once, and the top ten hold about a quarter. Specimen: blood. These receptors all come from a woman aged 18-29 years with Graves' hyperthyroidism that later progressed to Graves' ophthalmopathy.

CDR3 in DNA: TGTGCCAGCAGTTTATCGGGGGGAGCCGCGACCCAGTACTTC. Amino acids: CASSLSGGAATQYF. V usage is TRBV27 and J usage is TRBJ2-5; maybe TRBD2 (6 bases). V was clipped by 0 bases and J by 7 bases, with 12 bases between them. Germline loops: CDR1 MNHEY, CDR2 SMNVEV (reference sequence). The CDR3 loop spans 14 amino acids.

This clonotype was recorded a few times. The CDR3 nucleotides read TGTGCCAGCAGTGAAAACTTCTCCTACGAGCAGTACTTC. Protein: CASSENFSYEQYF. The chain combines TRBV2 with TRBJ2-7, with no clear D. This CDR3 has 13 amino acids. Germline V gene data show CDR1 as SNHLY and CDR2 as FYNNEI. Trimming cost V 2 bases and J 0 bases, with 5 bases left between them.

The rearrangement uses TRBV19 and TRBJ2-1, with 14 bases that match TRBD2. Losses at the gene ends were 6 bases for V and 8 bases for J; bases not matched to a gene: 21. The CDR3 consists of 20 residues. Germline V gene data show CDR1 as LNHDA and CDR2 as SQIVND (reference sequence). CDR3: CASRAPPGLAGGHPFHEQFF. The CDR3 DNA reads as TGTGCCAGTAGGGCCCCTCCTGGACTAGCGGGAGGACATCCTTTCCATGAGCAGTTCTTC.

This clonotype appeared many times. This chain links TRBV7-9 with TRBJ2-5, with 11 bases that match TRBD2. Germline values: CDR1 SEHNR, CDR2 FQNEAQ (reference sequence). V shed 5 bases and J 5 bases; nucleotides not matched to a gene: 10. This CDR3 has 16 amino acids. The CDR3 DNA follows: TGTGCCAGCAGCCCATGGGGGACTAGCGGTTGGGAGACCCAGTACTTC. Its translation: CASSPWGTSGWETQYF.

In its sample, this clonotype was seen a few times. This chain joins TRBV28 and TRBJ2-7; D unresolved. This CDR3 spans 13 amino acids. V was shortened by 3 bases and J by 1 base, with 7 bases between the two germline ends. From germline, CDR1 is MDHEN and CDR2 SYDVKM. The CDR3 DNA is TGTGCCAGCAGTTTCTGGGGTTCCTACGAGCAGTACTTC. This codes for CASSFWGSYEQYF.

This clonotype was observed a few times. The J gene is TRBJ2-5, the V gene TRBV4-3, with TRBD2 identical over 8 bases. Germline V gives CDR1 LGHNA, CDR2 YSLEER. V lost 4 bases to trimming and J lost 5 bases; unmatched junction nucleotides: 30. The CDR3 loop spans 22 amino acids. CDR3 loop: CASSPHGEYGTSALYMWETQYF. The CDR3 DNA reads as TGCGCCAGCAGCCCGCACGGGGAGTACGGGACTAGTGCTTTGTATATGTGGGAGACCCAGTACTTC.

The chain has TRBV28 and TRBJ1-1; TRBD1 agrees at 8 bases. CDR1 MDHEN and CDR2 SYDVKM come from the germline V gene. Unmatched junction bases numbered 19, after V lost 8 bases and J lost 5 bases. The CDR3 length is 17 residues. The CDR3 DNA sequence: TGTGCCAGCGAGACTCCGGGACAGGCCCCTCGGGCGACTGAAGCTTTCTTT. Its protein is CASETPGQAPRATEAFF.

This clonotype was counted a few times. V is TRBV5-4 and J is TRBJ1-5; D may be TRBD1 (6 bases). The CDR3 has 15 residues. CDR1 and CDR2 from the germline V gene are SGHNT and YYREEE (reference sequence). V was shortened by 3 bases and J by 3 bases, with 13 bases between the two germline ends. CDR3 DNA sequence: TGTGCCAGCAGCTCTAATGGGGGCTTCAATCAGCCCCAGCATTTT. This gives the protein CASSSNGGFNQPQHF.

Points on this clonotype: This may be a read error, as it is one base from a much larger clone. This rearrangement joins TRBV5-1 to TRBJ2-5, with D maybe TRBD2 (5 bases). CDR3 length equals 15 residues. V lost 0 bases to trimming and J lost 8 bases, with 17 bases between them. CDR1 SGHRS and CDR2 YFSETQ come from the germline V gene. DNA of the CDR3: TGCGCCAGCAGCTTGGCCGGGTCCCCCCGGGATACCCAGTACTTC. Translating it yields CASSLAGSPRDTQYF.

This clonotype was observed a few times. The chain links TRBV13 to TRBJ1-1; D gene ambiguous. The CDR3 consists of 14 residues. V dropped 5 bases and J dropped 1 base, with 11 bases sitting between them. Germline V gives CDR1 PRHDT, CDR2 FYEKMQ (reference sequence). CDR3 amino acids: CASSQWGGNTEAFF. As DNA, the CDR3 is TGTGCCAGCAGCCAGTGGGGAGGGAACACTGAAGCTTTCTTT.

The rearrangement joins TRBV19 to TRBJ2-7; 8 positions agree with TRBD1. CDR3 length equals 14 residues. Germline lookup yields CDR1 LNHDA and CDR2 SQIVND (reference sequence). V lost 5 bases, J lost 0 bases, and 3 bases stayed unmatched. The CDR3 nucleotides read TGTGCCAGTAGTTCCGACAGGGGCTCCTACGAGCAGTACTTC. Encoded protein: CASSSDRGSYEQYF. The complete variable domain, with remaining parts taken from reference TRBV19 and TRBJ2-7, reads DGGITQSPKYLFRKEGQNVTLSCEQNLNHDAMYWYRQDPGQGLRLIYYSQIVNDFQKGDIAEGYSVSREKKESFPLTVTSAQKNPTAFYLCASSSDRGSYEQYFGPGTRLTVT.

In this sample, this clonotype turned up a few times. The chain joins TRBV4-1 to TRBJ2-1; the D gene is possibly TRBD1 (7 bases). Trimming removed 0 bases at V and 4 bases at J, with 13 bases between. Germline CDR1 is MGHRA and CDR2 is YSYEKL. The CDR3 extends over 16 amino acids. CDR3: CASSQEGGGLYNEQFF. Here the CDR3 DNA reads TGCGCCAGCAGCCAAGAAGGAGGGGGCCTTTACAATGAGCAGTTCTTC.

This clonotype was seen at least ten times. The rearrangement uses TRBV5-1 and TRBJ2-7, with D perhaps matching TRBD2 (6 bases). The CDR3 contains 12 residues. The V gene lost 2 bases and the J gene lost 7 bases, with 10 bases spanning the gap. Germline CDR1 is SGHRS and CDR2 is YFSETQ. This CDR3 reads CASSFSGGEQYF. The CDR3 DNA follows: TGCGCCAGCAGCTTCTCTGGGGGGGAGCAGTACTTC.

This chain connects TRBV9 to TRBJ2-1; unclear D gene. The germline V and J ends were trimmed by 0 bases and 4 bases, with 8 bases remaining between them. The CDR3 covers 14 residues. The germline gives CDR1 SGDLS, CDR2 YYNGEE. The CDR3 DNA reads TGTGCCAGCAGCGTAGGGAAAGGGTACAATGAGCAGTTCTTC. Amino acids: CASSVGKGYNEQFF.